The T cell receptor (beta chain) described here comes from a study of cytomegalovirus exposure and HLA in healthy donors. Study background: Earlier findings included roughly 120 million unique TCR beta sequences obtained from 180 million or so T cells. Whole-study results and caveats: DRB1 showed the most TCR associations and HLA-C the fewest in a later analysis, as rates varied by HLA locus.

Use of 60 Vbeta and 13 Jbeta primers characterized the PCR. The method was immunoSEQ multiplex PCR; TCRdb's version includes in-frame clones alone and lacks a portion of them. The listing records about 130,000 clones. Concerning this clone itself: Its antigen is not known.

Per the germline V gene, CDR1 is MGHDK and CDR2 is SYGVNS. CDR3 size: 13 residues. The J segment lost 4 bases and the V segment lost 8 bases, leaving 0 bases of the junction unmatched. Sequencing was done on a sample of PBMCs. The TCR comes from a woman in her thirties or forties in good health and CMV-seropositive. The V gene is TRBV25-1, the J gene TRBJ2-7; 15 nucleotides agree with TRBD2. CDR3 in amino acids: CASGLAGGYEQYF. In DNA form, the CDR3 reads TGTGCCAGCGGACTAGCGGGAGGGTACGAGCAGTACTTC.